The present T cell receptor beta chain was sequenced within a study of T cells in Graves' hyperthyroidism and ophthalmopathy. Trimming removed 2 bases from V and 3 bases from J; junction bases left unmatched: 4. CDR1 and CDR2 from the germline V gene are SEHNR and FQNEAQ (reference sequence). The length of the CDR3 is 16 residues. The source material, RNA transcripts, was used to amplify TCR beta CDR3 regions. First-round RT-PCR of the TCR CDR3 relied on the HTBI primer set. TCRdb called the multiplex PCR reads again in MiXCR, with one record for every CDR3 protein. The table records hundreds of thousands of distinct CDR3 sequences, around 39% of them present only once.

Material: blood. This TCR came from a man in his late teens or twenties with Graves' hyperthyroidism. The chain couples TRBV7-9 to TRBJ2-6; 7 positions agree with TRBD1. The CDR3 loop is CASSLTGVHGANVLTF. The CDR3 DNA follows: TGTGCCAGCAGCTTAACAGGGGTCCATGGGGCCAACGTCCTGACTTTC.